The 11 T cell receptor beta chains reported below all come from one sample, sequenced in a study of blood T cell repertoires in COVID-19. Measured with immunoSEQ multiplex PCR; TCRdb has only the in-frame clones, and not every one. The sample yields 23,000 or so clones, around 86% seen once. The specimen was peripheral blood. These receptors came from an older man with acute or convalescent COVID-19.

The rearrangement joins TRBV5-1 to TRBJ2-7; D unresolved. Germline V CDR1 and CDR2: SGHRS, YFSETQ. This CDR3 has 14 residues. The ends were cut back, 2 bases at V and 3 bases at J, with 12 bases in the middle. CDR3 sequence reads: CASSLRDSYYEQYF. The CDR3 region has the DNA TGCGCCAGCAGCTTAAGAGACTCTTACTACGAGCAGTACTTC.

This sequence joins TRBV19 and TRBJ1-1; 7 bases are shared with TRBD1. CDR3 length equals 14 residues. V was pared by 3 bases and J by 3 bases, with 4 bases of the junction left unmatched. From germline, CDR1 is LNHDA and CDR2 SQIVND (reference sequence). CDR3 DNA sequence: TGTGCCAGTAGTATTGGAGGGGGCTACACTGAAGCTTTCTTT. It encodes CASSIGGGYTEAFF.

The chain uses TRBV18 and TRBJ2-7, with 9 bases aligning to TRBD1. Losses at the gene ends were 1 base for V and 6 bases for J; bases not matched to a gene: 7. CDR1 and CDR2 (germline): KGHSH, LQKENI. The CDR3 contains 15 residues. CDR3 in DNA: TGTGCCAGCTCACCACGGGACAGGGTATCTCTCGAGCAGTACTTC. Translation: CASSPRDRVSLEQYF.

The chain carries TRBV6-5 and TRBJ2-7; 8 bases agree with TRBD1. Germline values: CDR1 MNHEY, CDR2 SVGAGI. V lost 2 bases, J lost 2 bases, and 2 bases stayed unmatched. The CDR3 has 14 residues. CDR3 loop: CASSYGDRTYEQYF. CDR3 nucleotides: TGTGCCAGCAGTTACGGGGACAGGACCTACGAGCAGTACTTC.

CDR3 residues: CASSGAHRGELFF. Here the CDR3 DNA reads TGCGCCAGCAGTGGGGCCCATAGGGGGGAGCTGTTTTTT. The chain carries TRBV10-1 and TRBJ2-2; D gene unclear. Deletions cut 4 bases from V and 8 bases from J, with 11 bases between. CDR1 is WNHNN and CDR2 is SYGVQD in the germline V gene (reference sequence). The CDR3 consists of 13 residues.

This chain joins TRBV5-1 and TRBJ1-1; 10 bases align to TRBD1. Trimming at V came to 0 bases and at J to 11 bases, leaving 4 bases not matched to a gene. The germline V gene encodes CDR1 SGHRS and CDR2 YFSETQ. The CDR3 covers 13 residues. CDR3 region: CASSLGDRGGAFF. The CDR3 DNA follows: TGCGCCAGCAGCTTGGGGGACAGGGGAGGGGCTTTCTTT.

CDR3 sequence: CASSPHAGGTYEQYF. The CDR3 DNA reads TGTGCCAGCAGTCCTCATGCGGGGGGTACCTACGAGCAGTACTTC. V is TRBV9 and J is TRBJ2-7; 8 positions match TRBD2. Germline assignment: CDR1 SGDLS and CDR2 YYNGEE. The CDR3 runs to 15 residues. V shed 5 bases and J 2 bases; nucleotides not matched to a gene: 9. Variable domain in full (rest from reference TRBV9 and TRBJ2-7): DSGVTQTPKHLITATGQRVTLRCSPRSGDLSVYWYQQSLDQGLQFLIQYYNGEERAKGNILERFSAQQFPDLHSELNLSSLELGDSALYFCASSPHAGGTYEQYFGPGTRLTVT.

This clone has a single count. CDR3 DNA: TGTGCCAGTAGGGATCACAGGGTGGAAAACACTGAAGCTTTCTTT. Translated, it gives CASRDHRVENTEAFF. The chain has TRBV19 and TRBJ1-1, with a weak D call TRBD1 (6 bases). The CDR3 sequence is 15 residues long. The germline gives CDR1 LNHDA, CDR2 SQIVND (reference sequence). The V gene lost 6 bases and the J gene lost 2 bases, with 16 bases spanning the gap.

This clone was detected a few times. This rearrangement joins TRBV7-8 to TRBJ2-3; 11 nucleotides line up with TRBD2. Trimming removed 5 bases from V and 5 bases from J; junction bases left unmatched: 9. Germline V lookup: CDR1 SGHVS, CDR2 FQNEAQ. This CDR3 is built from 16 residues. The CDR3: CASSTRSGRALDTQYF. The CDR3 DNA is TGTGCCAGCAGCACCCGTAGCGGGAGGGCCCTAGATACGCAGTATTTT.

This clone was counted only a few times. The genes are TRBV13 and TRBJ2-3; TRBD1 matches 10 bases. Germline lookup yields CDR1 PRHDT and CDR2 FYEKMQ (reference sequence). CDR3 length: 15 residues. Trimming removed 4 bases from V and 6 bases from J; junction bases left unmatched: 7. The CDR3 bases are TGTGCCAGCAGCTCCTGGGACAGGGGTCGGGATACGCAGTATTTT. Protein sequence: CASSSWDRGRDTQYF.

J is TRBJ2-3 and V is TRBV5-1, with D maybe TRBD1 (6 bases). This CDR3 contains 14 residues. V was shortened by 4 bases and J by 2 bases, with 11 bases between the two germline ends. From germline, CDR1 is SGHRS and CDR2 YFSETQ. This CDR3 is CASSLGQLTDTQYF. In DNA, the CDR3 is TGCGCCAGCAGCCTTGGACAGCTCACAGATACGCAGTATTTT.